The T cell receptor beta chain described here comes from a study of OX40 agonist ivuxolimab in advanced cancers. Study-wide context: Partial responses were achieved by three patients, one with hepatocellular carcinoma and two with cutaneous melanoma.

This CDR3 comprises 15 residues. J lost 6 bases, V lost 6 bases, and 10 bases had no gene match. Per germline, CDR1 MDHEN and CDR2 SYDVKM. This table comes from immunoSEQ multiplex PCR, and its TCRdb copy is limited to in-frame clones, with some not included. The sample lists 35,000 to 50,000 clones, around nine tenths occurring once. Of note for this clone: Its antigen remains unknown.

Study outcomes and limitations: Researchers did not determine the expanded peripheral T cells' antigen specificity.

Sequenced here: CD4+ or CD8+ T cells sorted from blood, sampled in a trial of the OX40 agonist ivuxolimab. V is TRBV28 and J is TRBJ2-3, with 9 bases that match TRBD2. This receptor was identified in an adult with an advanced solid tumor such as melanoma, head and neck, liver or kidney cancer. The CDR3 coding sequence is TGTGCCAGCAGAACCGGGACTAGCAGACCGGATACGCAGTATTTT. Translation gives CASRTGTSRPDTQYF.